The rows below give T cell receptor beta chains drawn from one sample of a study of blood T cells in healthy people across ages. TCRdb re-derived calls from the 5' RACE reads in MiXCR, one entry per CDR3 protein. Of around 970,000 distinct CDR3 sequences detected, approximately 50% appear once; the ten largest clones hold about 22%. The source material was blood. These TCRs come from a woman aged 55-70 years in good health. CDR3s include the opening cysteine and the closing phenylalanine or tryptophan. Each record gives: J gene, V gene, D gene, clone size, CDR3 length, CDR3 DNA, CDR3 protein. The D gene is left open where the match is weak. Size tells how often a clone was seen (once, few, many) or the class of an expanded clone, and some rows leave it out.

TRBJ1-5 TRBV20-1 . . 16 TGCAGTGCCACCTGGGGCAGATCTAATAGCAATCAGCCCCAGCATTTT CSATWGRSNSNQPQHF
TRBJ2-7 TRBV27 TRBD1 once 16 TGTGCCAGCAGTTCTTTTAGGGACAGGGCCTCCTACGAGCAGTACTTC CASSSFRDRASYEQYF
TRBJ2-4 TRBV12-3/TRBV12-4 . . 12 TGTGCCAGCAGCCCTGGTAATAGCATTCAGTACTTC CASSPGNSIQYF
TRBJ2-5 TRBV4-1 . few 17 TGCGCCAGCAGCCTCACCGGGTCCCGGCGCCCCGAAGAGACCCAGTACTTC CASSLTGSRRPEETQYF
TRBJ2-4 TRBV7-2 TRBD2 . 16 TGTACCAGCAGCGTTACTAGCGGGACTGTAAAGAACATTCAGTACTTC CTSSVTSGTVKNIQYF
TRBJ2-7 TRBV2 TRBD2 . 15 TGTGCCAGCAGTGGATTACTAGCGGGAGTCTACGAGCAGTACTTC CASSGLLAGVYEQYF
TRBJ2-1 TRBV4-3 . . 17 TGCGCCAGCAGCCAAGAAGGGCCGGGGAGCTCCTACAATGAGCAGTTCTTC CASSQEGPGSSYNEQFF
TRBJ1-2 TRBV2 . . 12 TGTGCCAGCAAAGGCTTTAACTATGGCTACACCTTC CASKGFNYGYTF
TRBJ2-3 TRBV2 . . 8 TGTGCTGGGGATACGCAGTATTTT CAGDTQYF
TRBJ2-3 TRBV28 TRBD2 few 17 TGTGCCAGCAGAAAACCTGGGACTAGCGCTAGCACAGATACGCAGTATTTT CASRKPGTSASTDTQYF
TRBJ2-7 TRBV5-1 TRBD2 few 17 TGCGCCAGCAGCTTGGGAACCACTAGCGGGAGAGGCAACGAGCAGTACTTC CASSLGTTSGRGNEQYF
TRBJ2-3 TRBV29-1 . . 16 TGCAGCGCCGAGACTTTACTAGGTCTGGGCACAGATACGCAGTATTTT CSAETLLGLGTDTQYF
TRBJ2-7 TRBV7-2 . . 15 TGTGCCAGCAGCGCAGTCGGTGGCGACCCCTACGAGCAGTACTTC CASSAVGGDPYEQYF
TRBJ1-1 TRBV11-2 . . 14 TGTGCCAGCAGCTTAGATCAAGGGGAGACTGAAGCTTTCTTT CASSLDQGETEAFF
TRBJ2-1 TRBV20-1 TRBD2 few 17 TGCAGTGCTAGCTGGGGGGGCGGGACTAGCGGTTACAATGAGCAGTTCTTC CSASWGGGTSGYNEQFF
TRBJ2-1 TRBV27 TRBD2 . 14 TGTGCCAGCAGTAACGGGAGGGCCGTGAATGAGCAGTTCTTC CASSNGRAVNEQFF
TRBJ1-1 TRBV5-1 . . 15 TGCGCCAGCAGCTTGGCCTTGACGATGAACACTGAAGCTTTCTTT CASSLALTMNTEAFF
TRBJ2-7 TRBV20-1 TRBD2 few 14 TGCAGTGCTACCAGACTAGCGGGAGTACGCGAGCAGTACTTC CSATRLAGVREQYF
TRBJ2-2 TRBV24-1 TRBD1 . 16 TGTGCCACCAGTGATCGGACAGGGGCGAGTGCCGGGGAGCTGTTTTTT CATSDRTGASAGELFF
TRBJ2-1 TRBV12-3/TRBV12-4 TRBD2 . 15 TGTGCCAGCAGTTTAGAAAGGGGACTAGTGAATGAGCAGTTCTTC CASSLERGLVNEQFF
TRBJ2-7 TRBV11-1 . few 14 TGTGCCAGCAGCAACGAAAGACGGTCCTGCGAGCAGTACTTC CASSNERRSCEQYF
TRBJ1-2 TRBV4-1 TRBD1 . 15 TGCGCCATCAGCCAGGGGACAGCGACTAACTATGGCTACACCTTC CAISQGTATNYGYTF
TRBJ2-5 TRBV20-1 TRBD1 . 13 TGCAGTGCTAATAGCGGACAGGGTAGGACCCAGTACTTC CSANSGQGRTQYF
TRBJ2-3 TRBV5-1 TRBD2 . 15 TGCGCCAGCAGCTTTAGCGGGAGAATAGCAGATACGCAGTATTTT CASSFSGRIADTQYF
TRBJ1-4 TRBV5-1 . . 14 TGCGCCAGCCGACAGAGCGATACTAATGAAAAACTGTTTTTT CASRQSDTNEKLFF
TRBJ1-1 TRBV3-1 . . 15 TGTGCCAGCAGTCTTACAGGGATCTGGGGCACTGAAGCTTTCTTT CASSLTGIWGTEAFF
TRBJ2-2 TRBV20-1 TRBD2 . 17 TGCAGTGCTAGAAGGGTAGCGGGGGACCTGAACACCGGGGAGCTGTTTTTT CSARRVAGDLNTGELFF
TRBJ2-7 TRBV12-3/TRBV12-4 . few 14 TGTGCCAGCAGTTTCTGGTCCGAGGGGGACGAGCAGTACTTC CASSFWSEGDEQYF
TRBJ2-7 TRBV20-1 TRBD2 few 17 TGCAGTGCTAGGGGATTGACTAGCGGGAGGTATATGAGCGAGCAGTACTTC CSARGLTSGRYMSEQYF
TRBJ1-5 TRBV7-2 . . 15 TGTGCCAGCAGCTTAGCCGCCCGGGGCAATCAGCCCCAGCATTTT CASSLAARGNQPQHF
TRBJ2-3 TRBV11-2 . . 14 TGTGCCAGCAGCTTACGAGCTTTGACAGATACGCAGTATTTT CASSLRALTDTQYF
TRBJ2-7 TRBV11-2 . . 15 TGTGCCAGCAGCTTAGGCACGTTTGCATCCTACGAGCAGTACTTC CASSLGTFASYEQYF
TRBJ1-5 TRBV2 TRBD1 few 13 TGTGCCAGCAGCGACGAGGGGGCGGAGCCCCAGCATTTT CASSDEGAEPQHF
TRBJ2-3 TRBV6-1 . . 12 TGTGCCAGCAGTGAACCTGGAACGCCGCAGTATTTT CASSEPGTPQYF
TRBJ1-1 TRBV2 . . 13 TGTGCCAGCAGTGAAGCTGGGGGCGCTGAAGCTTTCTTT CASSEAGGAEAFF
TRBJ1-5 TRBV27 . few 14 TGTGCCAGCAGTGCCCAGACGGGGAATCAGCCCCAGCATTTT CASSAQTGNQPQHF
TRBJ1-5 TRBV6-1 . . 12 TGTGCCAGCAGTGCAGGGAGGGCAGCCCAGCATTTT CASSAGRAAQHF
TRBJ2-1 TRBV27 . . 16 TGTGCCAGCAGTTTAGTTTTACCCGGTTGGGTAAATGAGCAGTTCTTC CASSLVLPGWVNEQFF
TRBJ2-7 TRBV20-1 TRBD2 . 15 TGCAGTGCCCAAGCCCGCGGGACTAGGATCCACGAGCAGTACTTC CSAQARGTRIHEQYF
TRBJ2-5 TRBV4-1 . . 16 TGCGCCAGCAGCCAAGTCAGACTAGGTGGGATCAATGAGCAGTACTTC CASSQVRLGGINEQYF
TRBJ2-5 TRBV28 TRBD1 . 15 TGTGCCAGCAGTTCCTGGGGACAGGGACAAGAGACCCAGTACTTC CASSSWGQGQETQYF
TRBJ2-7 TRBV20-1 TRBD2 . 15 TGCAGTGCTAGAGATAGCCAAGCGGGGGCCTACGAGCAGTACTTC CSARDSQAGAYEQYF
TRBJ2-1 TRBV7-2 . . 17 TGTGCCAGCAGCTTGGTGCCTAGGGAATTCAATGGCAATGAGCAGTTCTTC CASSLVPREFNGNEQFF
TRBJ2-7 TRBV2 TRBD2 few 13 TGTGCGGCGAGCGGGAGGGGAGACTACGAGCAGTACTTC CAASGRGDYEQYF
TRBJ2-1 TRBV12-3/TRBV12-4 . . 16 TGTGCCAGCAGTCCCCTCAAGGGGGAGAGTGGGAATGAGCAGTTCTTC CASSPLKGESGNEQFF
TRBJ2-7 TRBV2 TRBD1 few 16 TGTGCCAGCAGTGGGGGACAGGGGATTAGTGGAGTCGAGCAGTACTTC CASSGGQGISGVEQYF
TRBJ1-1 TRBV13 . . 15 TGTGCCAGCAGCTTAGCCGCAGGAGCTTACACTGAGGCTTTCTTT CASSLAAGAYTEAFF
TRBJ2-7 TRBV6-2/TRBV6-3 . . 14 TGTGCCAGCAGTTACGTGGGGTTTGGAGACGAGCAGTACTTC CASSYVGFGDEQYF
TRBJ1-5 TRBV28 . . 12 TGTGCCAGCAGCTGGCGGAGTCAGCCCCAGCATTTT CASSWRSQPQHF
TRBJ2-5 TRBV4-1 . few 15 TGCGCCAGCAGCCAAGACGCGGACTATCAAGAGACCCAGTACTTC CASSQDADYQETQYF
TRBJ2-7 TRBV20-1 . . 13 TGCAGTGCTAGTGCCCAAAGCTCCTACGAGCAGTACTTC CSASAQSSYEQYF
TRBJ2-7 TRBV5-1 . few 15 TGCGCCAGCAGCTTGGCCGGCCAAGCGCACTACGAGCAGTACTTC CASSLAGQAHYEQYF
TRBJ2-3 TRBV6-5 TRBD2 . 16 TGTGCCAGCAGTTACTCGACTCGGGGGGGTACAGATACGCAGTATTTT CASSYSTRGGTDTQYF
TRBJ1-5 TRBV7-9 . . 14 TGTGCCAGCAGCTTAGGTGGGAAGAATCAGCCCCAGCATTTT CASSLGGKNQPQHF
TRBJ2-5 TRBV29-1 . few 14 TGCAGCGTTGTGTTAGGGCGAATCCAAGAGACCCAGTACTTC CSVVLGRIQETQYF
TRBJ2-1 TRBV7-3 TRBD2 . 16 TGTGCCAGCAGCTTAATGGGCGGGAGGATAAACAGAGAGCAGTTCTTC CASSLMGGRINREQFF
TRBJ2-1 TRBV20-1 TRBD2 . 17 TGCAGTGCTAGAGACCTCCAGCGGGAGCCATCCTACAATGAGCAGTTCTTC CSARDLQREPSYNEQFF
TRBJ2-7 TRBV4-1 TRBD1 few 16 TGCGCCAGCAGCGAGGGGGTGGACAGGGGATTGCACGAGCAGTACTTC CASSEGVDRGLHEQYF